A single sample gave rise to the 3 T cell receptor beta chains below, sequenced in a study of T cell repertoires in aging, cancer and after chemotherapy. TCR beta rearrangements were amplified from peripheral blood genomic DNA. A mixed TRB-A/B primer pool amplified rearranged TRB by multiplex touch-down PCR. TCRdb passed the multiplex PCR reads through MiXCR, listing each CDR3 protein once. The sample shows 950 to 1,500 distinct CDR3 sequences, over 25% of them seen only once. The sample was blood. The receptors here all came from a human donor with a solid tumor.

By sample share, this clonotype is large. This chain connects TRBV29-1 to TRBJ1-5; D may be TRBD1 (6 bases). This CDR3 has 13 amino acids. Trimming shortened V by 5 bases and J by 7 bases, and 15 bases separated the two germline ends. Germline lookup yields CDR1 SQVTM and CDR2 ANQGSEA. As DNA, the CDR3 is TGCAGCGTTCAACAGGGCCCAGGGCAGCCCCAGCATTTT. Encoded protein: CSVQQGPGQPQHF.

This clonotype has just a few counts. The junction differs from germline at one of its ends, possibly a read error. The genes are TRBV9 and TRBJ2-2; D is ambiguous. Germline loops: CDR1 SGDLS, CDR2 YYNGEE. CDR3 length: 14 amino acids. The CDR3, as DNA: TGTGCCAGCAGCGTTAGCAGGAACGCCGGGGAGCTGTTTTTT. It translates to CASSVSRNAGELFF.

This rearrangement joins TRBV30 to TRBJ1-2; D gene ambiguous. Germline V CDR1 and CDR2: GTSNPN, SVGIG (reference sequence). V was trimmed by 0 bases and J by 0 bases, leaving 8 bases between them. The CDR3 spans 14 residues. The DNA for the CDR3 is TGTGCCTGGAGTGTCGGAGCCTCTAACTATGGCTACACCTTC. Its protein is CAWSVGASNYGYTF.